This T cell receptor beta chain was found in a study of T cell responses to AZD1222 COVID-19 vaccine. The study, taken as a whole, reports: Along spike, vaccine-associated CD4 TCRs were found throughout, with dominance at 160-218 and 743-854. Elevations in Spike-specific TCR breadth and depth followed administration of two AZD1222 doses. Donors were largely white British and mainly female; clonal diversity was possibly underestimated.

Germline loops: CDR1 SGDLS, CDR2 YYNGEE. The CDR3 runs to 15 residues. V lost 0 bases, J lost 1 base, and 9 bases lay in between. Second doses that came at about 4 or about 12 weeks were put together. Concerning this clone itself: Its target is not known.

Only in-frame clones appear in the TCRdb table, and some are missing; sequencing was by immunoSEQ multiplex PCR. The top ten hold roughly 3.1% of the sample, which has more than 80,000 clones, around 90% seen once. The sample in question was peripheral blood, obtained 28 days after the second AZD1222 dose. This receptor was taken from an adult who received the AZD1222 COVID-19 vaccine. The chain recombines TRBV9 with TRBJ2-3; D may be TRBD2 (5 bases). The CDR3 sequence is CASSVGSGGTDTQYF. Written as DNA, the CDR3 is TGTGCCAGCAGCGTAGGAAGCGGCGGCACAGATACGCAGTATTTT.